The sequence of this T cell receptor (beta chain) was determined in a study of blood T cell repertoires in COVID-19. Germline values: CDR1 MNHEY, CDR2 SVGAGI. CDR3 length equals 16 residues. V was cut by 5 bases and J by 1 base, with 16 bases left in between. Authors' methods: Amplification of reference gene primers provided the estimated nucleated cell counts. The repertoire was sequenced with immunoSEQ multiplex PCR; TCRdb's copy has only in-frame clones and lacks some. Clone size and V and J calls were adopted from that table, with D and trimming inferred from the DNA. The sample holds a few hundred thousand clones, 86% seen once.

Sequenced material: peripheral blood. The sequence came from a man older than 75 with acute or convalescent COVID-19. The rearrangement uses TRBV6-5 and TRBJ2-3; maybe TRBD1 (5 bases). The CDR3 nucleotides read TGTGCCAGCAGTAACTGGGGCGCCCAGGGCACAGATACGCAGTATTTT. It codes for CASSNWGAQGTDTQYF.